Shown below are 27 T cell receptor beta chains from a single sample sequenced in a study of blood T cell repertoires in COVID-19. Here immunoSEQ multiplex PCR was the method, and the copy in TCRdb shows in-frame clones only, minus some. The profile shows roughly 80,000 clones, around 85% of them singletons. Sequencing was performed on peripheral blood. All receptors derive from a woman in her 70s with acute or convalescent COVID-19.

The genes are TRBV6-2 or TRBV6-3 and TRBJ2-7, with 8 bases identical to TRBD1. Germline V lookup: CDR1 MNHEY, CDR2 SVGEGT. The CDR3 totals 13 residues. V was pared by 6 bases and J by 2 bases, with 3 bases of the junction left unmatched. The CDR3 here is CASSRDRTYEQYV. The CDR3 DNA sequence: TGTGCCAGCAGCAGGGACAGGACCTACGAGCAGTACGTC.

The chain couples TRBV6-2 or TRBV6-3 to TRBJ1-2; 7 bases align to TRBD1. The germline V gene encodes CDR1 MNHEY and CDR2 SVGEGT. With V trimmed by 5 bases and J by 4 bases, 13 bases remained unmatched. The CDR3 runs 16 residues. The CDR3 here is CASSTGTEAIIYGYTF. CDR3 DNA: TGTGCCAGCAGTACCGGGACAGAGGCTATTATCTATGGCTACACCTTC.

The chain is built from TRBV29-1 and TRBJ1-2, with 7 nucleotides matching TRBD1. This CDR3 is 14 amino acids long. CDR1 is SQVTM, CDR2 ANQGSEA, per germline. V was clipped by 2 bases and J by 4 bases; unmatched bases: 7. The chain's CDR3 is CSVESDRPLYGYTF. Written as DNA, the CDR3 is TGCAGCGTTGAATCGGACAGGCCCCTCTATGGCTACACCTTC.

This chain joins TRBV7-9 and TRBJ2-2; 12 bases align to TRBD1. CDR1 and CDR2 (germline): SEHNR, FQNEAQ (reference sequence). With 4 bases clipped from V and 10 bases from J, the junction kept 10 bases outside the gene matches. This CDR3 is built from 16 residues. The CDR3 spells CASSWGDRGRSEELFF. The CDR3 region has the DNA TGTGCCAGCAGCTGGGGGGACAGGGGGCGCTCAGAGGAGCTGTTTTTT.

The chain carries TRBV5-1 and TRBJ2-3; TRBD2 aligns across 9 bases. The CDR3 runs to 17 residues. CDR1 and CDR2 (germline): SGHRS, YFSETQ. The V and J ends lost 4 bases and 0 bases, in that order; junction bases with no gene match: 9. CDR3: CASSAESSGASTDTQYF. CDR3 in DNA: TGCGCCAGCAGCGCAGAATCTAGCGGGGCTAGCACAGATACGCAGTATTTT.

The chain employs TRBV7-9 and TRBJ2-3, with D tentatively TRBD1 (5 bases). There are 16 residues in the CDR3. From germline, CDR1 is SEHNR and CDR2 FQNEAQ (reference sequence). Trimming took 2 bases from V and 5 from J, leaving 17 bases between them. The CDR3 DNA is TGTGCCAGCAGCTTATCCGATAGGGGTTGGGGAGATACGCAGTATTTT. Amino acids: CASSLSDRGWGDTQYF.

The chain has TRBV28 and TRBJ2-7; possible D gene TRBD2, 5 bases. The CDR3 totals 14 residues. Trimming cost V 2 bases and J 1 base, with 9 bases left between them. From germline, CDR1 is MDHEN and CDR2 SYDVKM. The CDR3 sequence is CASSLALASYEQYV. CDR3 in DNA: TGTGCCAGCAGTTTAGCTCTAGCTTCCTACGAGCAGTACGTC.

This clone was picked up one time. CDR3 nucleotides: TGTGCCAGCAGTCAGGGCGGGAGGAGAGGGACCGGGGAGCTGTTTTTT. It is translated as CASSQGGRRGTGELFF. The genes are TRBV27 and TRBJ2-2; 8 bases align to TRBD2. The CDR3 runs 16 residues. V shed 5 bases, J shed 5 bases, and the junction held 10 bases outside the gene matches. Per germline, CDR1 MNHEY and CDR2 SMNVEV (reference sequence).

V is TRBV5-1 and J is TRBJ2-7; no clear D gene. Germline V gives CDR1 SGHRS, CDR2 YFSETQ. V was clipped by 4 bases and J by 0 bases, with 11 bases between them. The CDR3 has 14 residues. DNA for the CDR3: TGCGCCAGCAGCCTGATGCACGGCTCCTACGAGCAGTACGTC. Its protein is CASSLMHGSYEQYV.

V gene TRBV5-4 combines with J gene TRBJ1-1; 7 bases line up with TRBD1. The germline V gene encodes CDR1 SGHNT and CDR2 YYREEE (reference sequence). Trimming at V came to 4 bases and at J to 1 base, leaving 13 bases not matched to a gene. CDR3 length: 17 residues. The CDR3 coding sequence is TGTGCCAGCAGCCGGGAGGGGGGACAGTTCCGGAACACTGAAGCTTTCTTT. This encodes CASSREGGQFRNTEAFF.

This clone was observed once. This sequence joins TRBV9 and TRBJ1-1; weak D call: TRBD1 (5 bases). Germline CDR1 and CDR2: SGDLS and YYNGEE. V lost 4 bases and J 6 bases, leaving 16 bases between the germline ends. This CDR3 spans 14 amino acids. The CDR3 DNA follows: TGTGCCAGCAGCCCCTGGGGCAGAGTCGCTGAAGCTTTCTTT. This sequence encodes CASSPWGRVAEAFF.

This sequence joins TRBV6-5 and TRBJ2-1; possible D gene TRBD1, 5 bases. Trimming stripped 2 bases from V and 4 bases from J, with 6 bases between. The CDR3 has 13 residues. CDR1 is MNHEY, CDR2 SVGAGI, per germline. CDR3 DNA: TGTGCCAGCAGTTACGACAGATACAATGAGCAGTTCTTC. Encoded protein: CASSYDRYNEQFF.

This clone appeared a single time. V gene TRBV3-1 (or the pseudogene TRBV3-2) combines with J gene TRBJ1-1, with D maybe TRBD1 (5 bases). The CDR3 contains 13 residues. Germline lookup yields CDR1 LGHDT and CDR2 YNNKEL (reference sequence). Trimming shortened V by 1 base and J by 10 bases, and 13 bases separated the two germline ends. DNA of the CDR3: TGTGCCAGCAGCCAAGGCGGGGGAGTTGGAGCTTTCTTT. It translates to CASSQGGGVGAFF.

The chain has TRBV10-3 and TRBJ2-7; D gene unclear. The CDR3 is 14 residues long. The V and J ends lost 2 bases and 7 bases respectively, with 15 bases between them. Germline V gene data show CDR1 as ENHRY and CDR2 as SYGVKD. The DNA of the CDR3 is TGTGCCATCAGTGAGGCAGGCCCAAGTGGAGAGCAGTACGTC. This sequence encodes CAISEAGPSGEQYV.

The sample holds a few counts of this clone. The V gene is TRBV3-1 (or the pseudogene TRBV3-2), the J gene TRBJ2-7; the match to TRBD1 covers 10 bases. The CDR3 consists of 14 residues. From germline, CDR1 is LGHDT and CDR2 YNNKEL (reference sequence). V dropped 4 bases and J dropped 7; count of bases not matched to a gene: 7. The CDR3 is CASSPAPDRGEQYV. The CDR3 DNA is TGTGCCAGCAGCCCCGCCCCGGACAGGGGGGAGCAGTACGTC.

This clone was counted once. This chain uses TRBV5-1 with TRBJ2-1, with 13 bases lining up with TRBD2. The length of the CDR3 is 16 residues. The J segment lost 2 bases and the V segment lost 2 bases, leaving 1 base of the junction unmatched. The V gene's germline CDR1 is SGHRS and CDR2 YFSETQ. The chain's CDR3 is CASSLGLAGAYNEQFF. CDR3 sequence (DNA): TGCGCCAGCAGCTTAGGACTAGCGGGGGCCTACAATGAGCAGTTCTTC.

V usage is TRBV6-6 and J usage is TRBJ2-2; a possible D gene is TRBD1 (6 bases). The germline gives CDR1 MNHNY, CDR2 SVGAGI (reference sequence). The CDR3 has 13 residues. V lost 5 bases and J lost 5, with 9 bases in between. The CDR3 spells CASSPGVTGELFF. The CDR3 DNA follows: TGTGCCAGCAGTCCAGGGGTAACCGGGGAGCTGTTTTTT.

The chain combines TRBV2 with TRBJ2-1; 8 bases agree with TRBD1. Trimming removed 5 bases from V and 10 bases from J; junction bases left unmatched: 7. The germline V gene encodes CDR1 SNHLY and CDR2 FYNNEI. This CDR3 is built from 13 residues. CDR3 region: CASSPDRALEQFF. As DNA, the CDR3 is TGTGCCAGCAGTCCGGACAGGGCCCTAGAGCAGTTCTTC.

The CDR3 nucleotides read TGCGCCAGCAGCTTGGTCGGTCCCTTCACAGATACGCAGTATTTT. It translates to CASSLVGPFTDTQYF. The chain links TRBV5-1 to TRBJ2-3; D is unclear. This CDR3 is built from 15 residues. Trimming shortened V by 0 bases and J by 2 bases, and 10 bases separated the two germline ends. Germline CDR1 SGHRS, CDR2 YFSETQ.

This chain links TRBV6-1 with TRBJ2-5; the match to TRBD2 covers 11 bases. Trimming cost V 0 bases and J 5 bases; bases outside gene matches: 8. This CDR3 contains 17 residues. Germline assignment: CDR1 MNHNS and CDR2 SASEGT. CDR3 DNA sequence: TGTGCCAGCAGTGAAGCCCGTTTAGCGGGGGGGCTGGAGACCCAGTACTTC. As protein: CASSEARLAGGLETQYF.

The count of this clone is one. V usage is TRBV5-6 and J usage is TRBJ2-7, with TRBD1 matching 11 bases. V shed 4 bases and J 4 bases; nucleotides not matched to a gene: 4. CDR3 length: 14 residues. The germline gives CDR1 SGHDT, CDR2 YYEEEE. The CDR3 sequence: CASSRRDRGYEQYV. DNA for the CDR3: TGTGCCAGCAGCCGTCGGGACAGGGGGTACGAGCAGTACGTC.

The count of this clone is one. The chain links TRBV29-1 to TRBJ1-3; tentatively, D is TRBD1 (6 bases). CDR1 and CDR2 from the germline V gene are SQVTM and ANQGSEA. The CDR3 has 14 residues. The V and J ends lost 4 bases and 0 bases respectively, with 10 bases between them. The CDR3 sequence: CSVAGQLSGNTIYF. In DNA form, the CDR3 reads TGCAGCGTTGCCGGACAGCTCTCTGGAAACACCATATATTTT.

V usage is TRBV2 and J usage is TRBJ1-5, with D maybe TRBD1 (6 bases). Per the germline V gene, CDR1 is SNHLY and CDR2 is FYNNEI. V was shortened by 7 bases and J by 3 bases, with 16 bases between the two germline ends. The CDR3 consists of 15 residues. CDR3 sequence: CASNVQGTSNQPQHF. CDR3 bases: TGTGCCAGCAATGTACAGGGAACGTCCAATCAGCCCCAGCATTTT.

This sequence joins TRBV28 and TRBJ1-2; 7 positions agree with TRBD1. V lost 6 bases to trimming and J lost 2 bases; unmatched junction nucleotides: 6. The CDR3 consists of 14 residues. Per germline, CDR1 MDHEN and CDR2 SYDVKM. The CDR3 region is CASSLQGTNYGYTF. For the CDR3, the DNA is TGTGCCAGCAGCCTACAGGGGACCAACTATGGCTACACCTTC.

The rearrangement links TRBV28 to TRBJ1-2, with a tentative D call TRBD1 (6 bases). V was pared by 5 bases and J by 4 bases, with 17 bases between. The germline V gene encodes CDR1 MDHEN and CDR2 SYDVKM. The CDR3 is 15 residues long. CDR3 in amino acids: CASSLGGGASYGYTF. The CDR3 region has the DNA TGTGCCAGCAGTCTAGGCGGGGGCGCGAGCTATGGCTACACCTTC.

This clone turned up a few times. The genes are TRBV4-2 and TRBJ1-4; D is perhaps TRBD1 (5 bases). V was shortened by 3 bases and J by 8 bases, with 16 bases between the two germline ends. This CDR3 region has 15 residues. Germline V gene lookup returns CDR1 LGHNA and CDR2 YNFKEQ. CDR3 protein: CASSHARGSEEKLFF. CDR3 DNA: TGTGCCAGCAGCCATGCCCGGGGGAGCGAGGAAAAACTGTTTTTT.

This chain joins TRBV3-1 (or the pseudogene TRBV3-2) and TRBJ2-7; 14 bases fit TRBD2. The CDR3 is 15 amino acids. CDR1 LGHDT and CDR2 YNNKEL come from the germline V gene (reference sequence). V shed 3 bases, J shed 7 bases, and the junction held 5 bases outside the gene matches. Here the CDR3 reads CASSQGTSGRREQYV. For the CDR3, the DNA is TGTGCCAGCAGCCAGGGGACTAGCGGGAGAAGAGAGCAGTACGTC.